This T cell receptor (beta chain) originates from a study of T cell responses to AZD1222 COVID-19 vaccine. The V and J ends lost 2 bases and 4 bases respectively, with 5 bases between them. The germline CDR1 and CDR2 sequences are DFQATT and SNEGSKA (reference sequence). CDR3 size: 11 residues. General study results and limits: In the spike-specific TCR repertoire, nearly half reportedly target unmutated variant regions. Spike-specific TCR breadth and depth rose after two AZD1222 doses.

As to this clone: Its target is not known.

The assay was immunoSEQ multiplex PCR, and TCRdb's table has in-frame clones only and misses some. Among about 100,000 clones listed, roughly 87% were seen once. The sequence was obtained from an adult who received the AZD1222 COVID-19 vaccine. The source material was peripheral blood, sampled 28 days after the second AZD1222 dose. The rearrangement uses TRBV20-1 and TRBJ1-1; no firm D call. The chain's CDR3 is CSARLVTEAFF. The CDR3 DNA reads TGCAGTGCTAGATTAGTCACTGAAGCTTTCTTT.